This T cell receptor beta chain was identified in a study of shared clonotypes between healthy human individuals. The CDR3 is 12 amino acids. CDR1 and CDR2 (germline): SNHLY, FYNNEI. V gave up 6 bases and J gave up 7 bases, with 13 bases separating them. General study findings and limits: Naive CD4 clonotypes overlapped across a handful of donors at around 4.7%.

To note about this clone: The antigen remains undetermined.

Produced via immunoSEQ multiplex PCR; TCRdb's table is partial and in-frame only. The sample has roughly 2 million clones, 90% to 95% seen once. This TCR was recovered from a man aged 18 to 35 in good health. The rearrangement joins TRBV2 to TRBJ2-7; possible D gene TRBD1, 6 bases. Sequencing was performed on naive CD4+ T cells sorted from blood. Subset indicated: CD45RA+ positively selected. The CDR3 loop reads CASSRLRGEQYF. The CDR3 DNA is TGTGCCAGCAGCCGGCTCAGGGGAGAGCAGTACTTC. Drawing the rest from reference TRBV2 and TRBJ2-7, the complete variable domain is EPEVTQTPSHQVTQMGQEVILRCVPISNHLYFYWYRQILGQKVEFLVSFYNNEISEKSEIFDDQFSVERPDGSNFTLKIRSTKLEDSAMYFCASSRLRGEQYFGPGTRLTVT.